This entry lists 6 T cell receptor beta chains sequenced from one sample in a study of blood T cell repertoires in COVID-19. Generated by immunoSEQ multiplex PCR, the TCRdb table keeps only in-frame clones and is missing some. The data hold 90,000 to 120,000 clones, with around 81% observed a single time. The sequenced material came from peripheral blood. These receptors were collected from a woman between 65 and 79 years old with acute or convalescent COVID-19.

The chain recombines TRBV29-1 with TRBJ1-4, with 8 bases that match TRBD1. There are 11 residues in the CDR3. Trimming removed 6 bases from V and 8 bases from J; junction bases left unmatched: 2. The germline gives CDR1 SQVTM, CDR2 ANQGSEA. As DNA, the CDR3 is TGCAGCGTGCGACAGGGGGAAAAACTGTTTTTT. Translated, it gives CSVRQGEKLFF.

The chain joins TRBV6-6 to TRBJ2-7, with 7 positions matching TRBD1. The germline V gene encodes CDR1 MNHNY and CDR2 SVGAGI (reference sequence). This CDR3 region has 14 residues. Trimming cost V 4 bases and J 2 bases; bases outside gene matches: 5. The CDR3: CASSSQGVAYEQYV. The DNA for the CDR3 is TGTGCCAGCAGTTCTCAGGGGGTAGCCTACGAGCAGTACGTC.

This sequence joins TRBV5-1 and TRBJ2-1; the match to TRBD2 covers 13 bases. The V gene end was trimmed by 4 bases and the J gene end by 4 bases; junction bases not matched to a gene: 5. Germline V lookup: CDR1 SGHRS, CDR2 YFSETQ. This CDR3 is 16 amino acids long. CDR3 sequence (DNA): TGCGCCAGCAGCCCGAGGACTAGCGGGAGTTACAATGAGCAGTTCTTC. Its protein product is CASSPRTSGSYNEQFF.

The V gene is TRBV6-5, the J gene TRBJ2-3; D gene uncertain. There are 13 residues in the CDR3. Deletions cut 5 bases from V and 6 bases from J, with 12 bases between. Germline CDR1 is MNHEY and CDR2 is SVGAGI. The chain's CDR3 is CASSPAARDTQYF. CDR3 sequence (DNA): TGTGCCAGCAGTCCCGCTGCTAGGGATACGCAGTATTTT.

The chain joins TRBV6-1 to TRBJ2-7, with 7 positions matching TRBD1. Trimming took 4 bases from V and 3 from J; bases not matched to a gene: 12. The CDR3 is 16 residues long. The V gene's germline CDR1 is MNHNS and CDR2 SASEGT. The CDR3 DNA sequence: TGTGCCAGCAGTGTGATGGGGACAGCCCGAATCTACGAGCAGTACTTC. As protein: CASSVMGTARIYEQYF.

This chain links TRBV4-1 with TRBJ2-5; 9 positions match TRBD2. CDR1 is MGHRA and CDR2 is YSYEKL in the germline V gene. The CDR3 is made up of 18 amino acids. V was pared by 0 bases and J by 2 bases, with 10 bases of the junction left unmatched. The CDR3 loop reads CASSQDRELAGFQETQYF. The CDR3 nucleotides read TGCGCCAGCAGCCAAGATAGGGAACTAGCGGGCTTTCAAGAGACCCAGTACTTC.